This T cell receptor (beta chain) was profiled in a study of human T cells and chemical hapten exposure. Individual cDNA molecules had unique molecular identifiers attached to them by the library. Original methodology: The number of TCRs in each sample had a median of approximately 99,000 and spanned about 23,224 to 700,000. TCRdb called the 5' RACE reads again in MiXCR, with one record for every CDR3 protein. TCRdb's processing, not the authors', yielded these V and J calls. The table lists 95,000 to 120,000 distinct CDR3 sequences, approximately 19% of them singletons. Unfractionated whole blood yielded the extracted total RNA. CDR3 size: 10 residues. The V gene's germline CDR1 is SQVTM and CDR2 ANQGSEA. The germline V and J ends were trimmed by 6 bases and 6 bases, with 8 bases remaining between them.

The chain has TRBV29-1 and TRBJ1-2, with a tentative D call TRBD1 (6 bases). This clonotype was sampled from a human donor in good health. CDR3 sequence: CSVPGDGYTF. The CDR3 nucleotides are TGCAGCGTGCCAGGGGATGGCTACACCTTC.